This T cell receptor beta chain came from a study of identical twins. Broader study findings: The study found that models underestimated out-of-frame TCR alpha sharing in monozygotic twins.

Unique molecular identifiers were present on the cDNA, and a universal primer site came from template switching. In TCRdb, the 5' RACE reads were re-called with MiXCR into one record per CDR3 protein. The data show more than 1.5 million distinct CDR3 sequences, with 32% seen just once and 0.25% to 0.3% held by the top ten. CDR3 length: 14 residues. CDR1 and CDR2 (germline): MGHRA, YSYEKL. The V end lost 1 base, the J end lost 2 bases, and 8 bases lay between the germline ends. This clonotype has more than one count but fewer than ten. What it recognizes is unknown. Everyone who donated was a healthy Caucasian.

Sequenced material: cord blood. This rearrangement joins TRBV4-1 to TRBJ1-2; tentatively, D is TRBD1 (5 bases). The sequence was obtained from a newborn girl in good health. The CDR3 coding sequence is TGCGCCAGCAGCCAAGTGACAGAAAACTATGGCTACACCTTC. It codes for CASSQVTENYGYTF.